The rows below give T cell receptor beta chains drawn from one sample of a study of beta chain features in type 1 diabetes. Profiling relied on immunoSEQ multiplex PCR, and the TCRdb table lists in-frame clones only, not all of them. The sample lists around 500,000 clones, 9.5% to 12% occurring once. Specimen: naive CD4+ T cells from blood. All receptors come from a woman aged 18-29 years in good health. The CDR3 runs from the conserved cysteine through the conserved F or W. D genes are given only for firm matches. A row's size may be missing; if present it is once, few, many or a size class.

clone size,V gene,J gene,D gene,CDR3 protein,CDR3 DNA
-,TRBV7-6,TRBJ1-1,-,CASSFVNGKAFF,TGTGCCAGCAGCTTCGTGAACGGGAAAGCTTTCTTT
few,TRBV11-2,TRBJ2-5,-,CASSLSRGSQETQYF,TGTGCCAGCAGCTTGTCGCGGGGCAGTCAAGAGACCCAGTACTTC
-,TRBV7-9,TRBJ1-2,TRBD1,CASSAGTGAFYGYTF,TGTGCCAGCAGCGCCGGGACAGGCGCTTTCTATGGCTACACCTTC
-,TRBV5-1,TRBJ1-2,-,CASSLGRDGYTF,TGCGCCAGCAGCTTGGGTAGGGACGGCTACACCTTC
-,TRBV29-1,TRBJ2-7,-,CSVGDFYEQYF,TGCAGCGTGGGGGACTTCTACGAGCAGTACTTC
-,TRBV18,TRBJ1-5,-,CASSPGRHSNQPQHF,TGTGCCAGCTCACCAGGCCGGCATAGCAATCAGCCCCAGCATTTT
-,TRBV7-9,TRBJ2-5,-,CASSLLNQETQYF,TGTGCCAGCAGCTTATTGAACCAAGAGACCCAGTACTTC
-,TRBV7-3,TRBJ2-3,-,CASSLTPLLDTQYF,TGTGCCAGCAGCTTAACGCCCCTTCTCGATACGCAGTATTTT
few,TRBV5-4,TRBJ2-5,-,CASSFRGQETQYF,TGTGCCAGCAGCTTTAGGGGCCAAGAGACCCAGTACTTC
-,TRBV9,TRBJ1-2,-,CASSVDRVSRGYTF,TGTGCCAGCAGCGTAGATAGGGTCTCTAGAGGCTACACCTTC
few,TRBV7-2,TRBJ2-1,-,CASSQRPYNEQFF,TGTGCCAGCAGCCAAAGGCCCTACAATGAGCAGTTCTTC
-,TRBV6-1,TRBJ1-2,-,CASSDRVYGYTF,TGTGCCAGCAGTGACAGGGTCTATGGCTACACCTTC
-,TRBV12-2,TRBJ1-5,-,CASRFSCKDQPQHF,TGTGCAAGTCGCTTCTCGTGCAAGGATCAGCCCCAGCATTTT
few,TRBV28,TRBJ1-6,-,CASSFQGWRNSPLHF,TGTGCCAGCAGTTTCCAAGGGTGGAGGAATTCACCCCTCCACTTT
-,TRBV7-2,TRBJ2-3,TRBD2,CASSRTSGRWTDTQYF,TGTGCCAGCAGTCGGACTAGCGGGAGGTGGACAGATACGCAGTATTTT
many,TRBV7-7,TRBJ2-1,-,CASSSVASVYNEQFF,TGTGCTAGCAGCTCGGTGGCTAGCGTCTACAATGAGCAGTTCTTC
-,TRBV5-1,TRBJ1-4,-,CASSLGLNNEKLFF,TGCGCCAGCAGCTTGGGCCTCAACAATGAAAAACTGTTTTTT
-,TRBV6-5,TRBJ2-4,-,CASSSRGPSEIGIQYF,TGTGCCAGCAGTTCGCGGGGCCCCTCGGAGATAGGAATTCAGTACTTC
-,TRBV7-8,TRBJ2-3,TRBD2,CASSSPRGGYTDTQYF,TGTGCCAGCAGCTCCCCGCGGGGGGGGTACACAGATACGCAGTATTTT
few,TRBV7-2,TRBJ2-1,-,CASSLAPVEQFF,TGTGCCAGCAGCTTAGCGCCAGTGGAGCAGTTCTTC
-,TRBV7-8,TRBJ1-2,-,CASSEAPWTVANYGYTF,TGTGCCAGCAGCGAGGCCCCCTGGACGGTAGCTAACTATGGCTACACCTTC
-,TRBV13,TRBJ2-5,-,CASSLRGKKTQYF,TGTGCCAGCAGCTTGAGAGGGAAGAAGACCCAGTACTTC
-,TRBV28,TRBJ1-2,-,CASSPAERSHGYTF,TGTGCCAGCAGTCCTGCAGAAAGGTCCCATGGCTACACCTTC
-,TRBV20-1,TRBJ2-5,-,CSANRALTQYF,TGCAGTGCAAACAGGGCATTGACCCAGTACTTC
-,TRBV6-6,TRBJ2-3,TRBD2,CASSYFPAGDTDTQYF,TGTGCCAGCAGTTACTTCCCAGCGGGGGACACAGATACGCAGTATTTT
-,TRBV7-9,TRBJ2-5,-,CASSSNREDKETQYF,TGTGCCAGCAGCTCTAACAGGGAAGACAAAGAGACCCAGTACTTC
few,TRBV7-3,TRBJ2-1,-,CASSSPRSHNEQFF,TGTGCCAGCAGCTCCCCGAGGTCCCACAATGAGCAGTTCTTC
few,TRBV4-3,TRBJ2-7,-,CASSQDIGGLSYEQYF,TGCGCCAGCAGCCAAGATATCGGGGGGCTCTCCTACGAGCAGTACTTC
few,TRBV15,TRBJ2-5,-,CATSRTRGQGIRETQYF,TGTGCCACCAGCAGAACCCGTGGGCAGGGAATAAGGGAGACCCAGTACTTC
few,TRBV4-2,TRBJ2-5,-,CASSQDWREETQYF,TGTGCCAGCAGCCAAGATTGGAGGGAAGAGACCCAGTACTTC
few,TRBV19,TRBJ2-3,-,CASMVQGSTDTQYF,TGTGCCAGTATGGTCCAGGGGAGCACAGATACGCAGTATTTT
few,TRBV5-1,TRBJ2-3,TRBD2,CASSPGGSTDTQYF,TGCGCCAGCAGCCCCGGGGGGAGCACAGATACGCAGTATTTT
-,TRBV14,TRBJ2-5,TRBD2,CASSPPGRSGETQYF,TGTGCCAGCAGCCCGCCCGGGAGGTCGGGAGAGACCCAGTACTTC
few,TRBV5-1,TRBJ2-5,-,CASSLENRETQYF,TGCGCCAGCAGCTTGGAAAACAGGGAGACCCAGTACTTC
few,TRBV28,TRBJ2-3,TRBD2,CASSPGGRTDTQYF,TGTGCCAGCAGCCCGGGAGGGAGAACAGATACGCAGTATTTT
-,TRBV7-2,TRBJ1-1,TRBD1,CASSNDRGGTEAFF,TGTGCCAGCAGCAACGACAGGGGAGGCACTGAAGCTTTCTTT
few,TRBV28,TRBJ1-6,-,CASSETNSPLHF,TGTGCCAGCAGTGAGACGAATTCACCCCTCCACTTT
few,TRBV18,TRBJ2-1,TRBD2,CASSPPVRLAGPYNEQFF,TGTGCCAGCTCACCACCGGTTCGACTAGCGGGACCGTACAATGAGCAGTTCTTC
few,TRBV29-1,TRBJ1-5,TRBD1,CSVGDRGRDNQPQHF,TGCAGCGTGGGGGACAGGGGGCGAGACAATCAGCCCCAGCATTTT